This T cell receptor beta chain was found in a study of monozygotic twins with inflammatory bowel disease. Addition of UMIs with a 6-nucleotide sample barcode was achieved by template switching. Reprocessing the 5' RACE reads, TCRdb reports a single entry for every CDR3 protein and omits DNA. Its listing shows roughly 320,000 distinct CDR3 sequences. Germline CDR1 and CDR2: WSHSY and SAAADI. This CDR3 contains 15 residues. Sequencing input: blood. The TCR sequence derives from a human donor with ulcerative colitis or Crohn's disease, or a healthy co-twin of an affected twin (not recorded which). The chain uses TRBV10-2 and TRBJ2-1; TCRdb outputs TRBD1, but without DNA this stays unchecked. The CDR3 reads CASSDTGQLYNEQFF.